This TCR beta chain was sequenced in a study of shared clonotypes between healthy human individuals. Each PCR replicate from the sorted subsets contained 200 to 250 ng DNA, which is tens of thousands of T cell genomes. The protocol was immunoSEQ multiplex PCR, while the TCRdb copy is restricted to in-frame clones and leaves out a portion. Of around 2,100,000 clones in the sample, just under 95% were seen once. In the case of this clone: As yet, its antigen is unknown.

Positive CCR7 selection of CD45RO-negative cells yielded the naive CD8 cells, and terminally differentiated effector memory CD45RA+ cells were excluded. Every donor was a Caucasian adult from Nashville, Tennessee. V lost 1 base and J 6 bases, leaving 16 bases between the germline ends. Germline CDR1 and CDR2: SEHNR and FQNEAQ (reference sequence). The CDR3 covers 15 residues. Broader study findings: The donor pool, a small one, limited the genetic and exposure-history diversity represented.

The receptor was derived from a man between 18 and 29 years old in good health. The genes are TRBV7-9 and TRBJ2-7; possible D gene TRBD1, 5 bases. Sequencing used naive CD8+ T cells sorted from blood. CDR3 sequence: CASSLGVGLGAEQYF. The CDR3 coding sequence is TGTGCCAGCAGCTTAGGGGTAGGCCTAGGGGCCGAGCAGTACTTC.